Shown below are 4 T cell receptor beta chains from a single sample sequenced in a study of shared T cell receptors in the human thymus. This table comes from immunoSEQ multiplex PCR, and its TCRdb copy is limited to in-frame clones, with some not included. The sample lists some 640,000 clones; around 87% were seen once. The sample was also reused in another study, on human thymus T cells.

The sequencing sample was made of thymocytes. The receptor source for this set is a boy in the first two years of life with a congenital heart defect.

This rearrangement joins TRBV6-1 to TRBJ2-7, with 7 positions matching TRBD1. Germline assignment: CDR1 MNHNS and CDR2 SASEGT. V dropped 6 bases and J dropped 9; count of bases not matched to a gene: 8. CDR3 length: 12 residues. The CDR3 DNA reads TGTGCCAGCAGCTTGACAGGGAATGGGCAGTACTTC. Amino acid sequence: CASSLTGNGQYF.

The chain is built from TRBV2 and TRBJ2-7; no reliable D call. The CDR3 loop spans 13 amino acids. Germline assignment: CDR1 SNHLY and CDR2 FYNNEI. V shed 7 bases and J shed 2 bases, with 12 bases lying between them. Here the CDR3 DNA reads TGTGCCAGCAAAAGTCTTTCGGCCTACGAGCAGTACTTC. It translates to CASKSLSAYEQYF.

This chain uses TRBV27 with TRBJ2-7, with D unclear. This CDR3 has 14 amino acids. Trimming removed 0 bases at V and 8 bases at J, with 14 bases between. The germline gives CDR1 MNHEY, CDR2 SMNVEV (reference sequence). DNA of the CDR3: TGTGCCAGCAGTTTATCGGGCCCCCCCTTCAAGCAGTACTTC. Its protein product is CASSLSGPPFKQYF.

The J gene is TRBJ2-7, the V gene TRBV6-7; the D gene is possibly TRBD1 (6 bases). TRBV6-7 has ORF status, its function being uncertain. The CDR3 is 15 residues long. V was trimmed by 0 bases and J by 0 bases, leaving 9 bases between them. The CDR3 spells CASSYSRDNSYEQYF. The DNA of the CDR3 is TGTGCCAGCAGTTACTCGAGGGACAACTCCTACGAGCAGTACTTC.